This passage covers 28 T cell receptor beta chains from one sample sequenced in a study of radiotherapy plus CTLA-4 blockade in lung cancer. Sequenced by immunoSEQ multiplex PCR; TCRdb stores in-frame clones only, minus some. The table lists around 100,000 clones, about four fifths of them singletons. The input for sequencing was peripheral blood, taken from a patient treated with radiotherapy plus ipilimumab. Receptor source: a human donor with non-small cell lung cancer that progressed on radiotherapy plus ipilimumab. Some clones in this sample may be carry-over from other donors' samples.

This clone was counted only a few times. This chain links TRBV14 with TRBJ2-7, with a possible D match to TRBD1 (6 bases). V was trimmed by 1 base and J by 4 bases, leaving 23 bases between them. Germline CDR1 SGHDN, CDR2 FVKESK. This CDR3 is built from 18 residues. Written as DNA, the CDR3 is TGTGCCAGCAGCCAAGTGTTTACCAGGGGAATGGTACGGTACGAGCAGTACTTC. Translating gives CASSQVFTRGMVRYEQYF.

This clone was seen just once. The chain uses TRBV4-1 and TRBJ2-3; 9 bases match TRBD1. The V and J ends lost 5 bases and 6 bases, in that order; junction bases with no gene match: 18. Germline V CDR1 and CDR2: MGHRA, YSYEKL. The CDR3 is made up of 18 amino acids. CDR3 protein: CASSSHPGQGVDLDTQYF. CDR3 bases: TGCGCCAGCAGCTCCCACCCGGGACAGGGCGTCGATTTGGATACGCAGTATTTT.

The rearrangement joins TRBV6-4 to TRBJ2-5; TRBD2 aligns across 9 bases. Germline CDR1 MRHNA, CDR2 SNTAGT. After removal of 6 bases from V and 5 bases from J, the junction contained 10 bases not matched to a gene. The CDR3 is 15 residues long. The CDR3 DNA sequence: TGTGCCAGCAGGCGGAGCGGGGGGCCGGGGGAGACCCAGTACTTC. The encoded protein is CASRRSGGPGETQYF.

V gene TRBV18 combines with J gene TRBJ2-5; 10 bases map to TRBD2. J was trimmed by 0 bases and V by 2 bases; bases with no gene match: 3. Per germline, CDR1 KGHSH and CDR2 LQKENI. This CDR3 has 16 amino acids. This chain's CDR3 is CASSPWLAGDQETQYF. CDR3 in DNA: TGTGCCAGCTCACCATGGCTAGCGGGGGACCAAGAGACCCAGTACTTC.

DNA of the CDR3: TGTGCCAGTAGTATAACGGGGAGAGTGGAAGCTTTCTTT. This codes for CASSITGRVEAFF. The rearrangement uses TRBV19 and TRBJ1-1; no clear D gene. Germline lookup yields CDR1 LNHDA and CDR2 SQIVND (reference sequence). CDR3 length: 13 amino acids. The ends were cut back, 2 bases at V and 8 bases at J, with 12 bases in the middle.

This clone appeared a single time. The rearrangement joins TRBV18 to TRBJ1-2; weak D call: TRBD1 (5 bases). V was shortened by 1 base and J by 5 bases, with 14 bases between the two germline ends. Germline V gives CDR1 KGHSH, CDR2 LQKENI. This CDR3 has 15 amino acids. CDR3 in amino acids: CASSPREGLRYGYTF. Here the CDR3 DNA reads TGTGCCAGCTCACCACGCGAGGGACTCCGATATGGCTACACCTTC. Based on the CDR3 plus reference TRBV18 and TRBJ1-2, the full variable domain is NAGVMQNPRHLVRRRGQEARLRCSPMKGHSHVYWYRQLPEEGLKFMVYLQKENIIDESGMPKERFSAEFPKEGPSILRIQQVVRGDSAAYFCASSPREGLRYGYTFGSGTRLTVV.

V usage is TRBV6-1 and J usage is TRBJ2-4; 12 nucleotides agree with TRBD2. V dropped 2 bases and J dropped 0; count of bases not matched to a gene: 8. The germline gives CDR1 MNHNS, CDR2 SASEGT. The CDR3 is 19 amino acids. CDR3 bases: TGTGCCAGCAGTGAATCAGGACTAGCGGGGATACAAGCCAAAAACATTCAGTACTTC. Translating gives CASSESGLAGIQAKNIQYF.

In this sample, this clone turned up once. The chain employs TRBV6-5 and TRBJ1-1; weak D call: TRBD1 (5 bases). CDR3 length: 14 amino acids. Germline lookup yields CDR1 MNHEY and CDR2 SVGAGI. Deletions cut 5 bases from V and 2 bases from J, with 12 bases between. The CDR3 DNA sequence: TGTGCCAGCAGTCCTACCGGGGGAAACACTGAAGCTTTCTTT. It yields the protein CASSPTGGNTEAFF.

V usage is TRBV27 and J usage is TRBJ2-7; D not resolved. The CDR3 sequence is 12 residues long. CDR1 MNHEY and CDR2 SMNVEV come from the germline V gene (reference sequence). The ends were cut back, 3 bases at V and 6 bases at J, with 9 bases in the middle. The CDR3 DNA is TGTGCCAGCAGTTTGCTGGGTTTCGAGCAGTACTTC. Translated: CASSLLGFEQYF.

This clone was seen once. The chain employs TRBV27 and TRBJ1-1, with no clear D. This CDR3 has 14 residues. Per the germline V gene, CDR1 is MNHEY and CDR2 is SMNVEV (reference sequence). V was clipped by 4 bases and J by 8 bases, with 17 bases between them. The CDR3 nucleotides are TGTGCCAGCAGTTCTCTCAGCACACGGCAGGAAGCTTTCTTT. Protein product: CASSSLSTRQEAFF.

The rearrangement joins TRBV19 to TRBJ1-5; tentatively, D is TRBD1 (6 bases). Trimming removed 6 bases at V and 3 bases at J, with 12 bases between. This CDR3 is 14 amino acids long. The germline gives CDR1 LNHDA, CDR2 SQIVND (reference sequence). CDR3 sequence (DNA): TGTGCCAGTAGGACCCAGGGGTACAATCAGCCCCAGCATTTT. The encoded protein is CASRTQGYNQPQHF.

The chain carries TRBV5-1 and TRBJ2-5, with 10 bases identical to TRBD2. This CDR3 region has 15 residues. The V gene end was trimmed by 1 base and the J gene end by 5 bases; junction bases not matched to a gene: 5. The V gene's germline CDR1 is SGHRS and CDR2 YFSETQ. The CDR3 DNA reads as TGCGCCAGCAGCTTGACTAGCGGGATGTTGGAGACCCAGTACTTC. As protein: CASSLTSGMLETQYF.

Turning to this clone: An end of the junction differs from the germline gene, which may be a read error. CDR3 bases: TGTGCCAGCAGTTTACCTAGCGGGGTTTCGGTCTTC. This codes for CASSLPSGVSVF. The rearrangement links TRBV27 to TRBJ2-1, with 9 bases identical to TRBD2. Per the germline V gene, CDR1 is MNHEY and CDR2 is SMNVEV (reference sequence). This CDR3 spans 12 amino acids.

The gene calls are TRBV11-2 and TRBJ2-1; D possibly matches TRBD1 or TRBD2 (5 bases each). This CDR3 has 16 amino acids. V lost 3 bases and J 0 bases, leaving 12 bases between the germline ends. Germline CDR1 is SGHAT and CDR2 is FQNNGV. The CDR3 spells CASSFTRDVSYNEQFF. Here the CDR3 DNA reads TGTGCCAGCAGCTTTACCCGGGACGTCTCCTACAATGAGCAGTTCTTC. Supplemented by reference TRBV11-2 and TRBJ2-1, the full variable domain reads EAGVAQSPRYKIIEKRQSVAFWCNPISGHATLYWYQQILGQGPKLLIQFQNNGVVDDSQLPKDRFSAERLKGVDSTLKIQPAKLEDSAVYLCASSFTRDVSYNEQFFGPGTRLTVL.

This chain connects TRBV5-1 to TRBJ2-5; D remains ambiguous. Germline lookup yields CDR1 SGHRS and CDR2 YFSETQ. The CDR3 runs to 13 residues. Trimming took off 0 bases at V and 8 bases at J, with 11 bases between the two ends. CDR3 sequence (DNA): TGCGCCAGCAGCTTGGTCTGGTTCGAAACCCAGTACTTC. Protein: CASSLVWFETQYF.

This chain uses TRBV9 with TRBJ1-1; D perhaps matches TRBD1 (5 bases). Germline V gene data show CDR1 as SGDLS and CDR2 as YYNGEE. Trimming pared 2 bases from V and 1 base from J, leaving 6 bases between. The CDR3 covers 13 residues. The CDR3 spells CASSVQGNTEAFF. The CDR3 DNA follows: TGTGCCAGCAGCGTTCAGGGGAACACTGAAGCTTTCTTT. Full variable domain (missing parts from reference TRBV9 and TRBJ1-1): DSGVTQTPKHLITATGQRVTLRCSPRSGDLSVYWYQQSLDQGLQFLIQYYNGEERAKGNILERFSAQQFPDLHSELNLSSLELGDSALYFCASSVQGNTEAFFGQGTRLTVV.

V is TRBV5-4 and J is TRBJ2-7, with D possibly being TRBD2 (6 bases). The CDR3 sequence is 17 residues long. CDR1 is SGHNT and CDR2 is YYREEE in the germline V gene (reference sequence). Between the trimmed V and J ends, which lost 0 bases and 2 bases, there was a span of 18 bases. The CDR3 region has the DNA TGTGCCAGCAGCTTGGGAGGGCCGGGCGGAGGGGCCTACGAGCAGTACTTC. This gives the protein CASSLGGPGGGAYEQYF.

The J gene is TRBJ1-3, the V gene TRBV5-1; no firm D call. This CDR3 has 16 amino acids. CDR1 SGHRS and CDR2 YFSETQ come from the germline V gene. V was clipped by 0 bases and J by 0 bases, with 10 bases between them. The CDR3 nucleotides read TGCGCCAGCAGCTTGGCTGCAGGTAACTCTGGAAACACCATATATTTT. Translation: CASSLAAGNSGNTIYF.

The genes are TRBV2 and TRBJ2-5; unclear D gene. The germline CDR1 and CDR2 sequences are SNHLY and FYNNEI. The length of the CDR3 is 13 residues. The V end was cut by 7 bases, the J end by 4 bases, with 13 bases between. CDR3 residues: CASKGGLTETQYF. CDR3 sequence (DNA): TGTGCCAGCAAAGGTGGCTTAACAGAGACCCAGTACTTC.

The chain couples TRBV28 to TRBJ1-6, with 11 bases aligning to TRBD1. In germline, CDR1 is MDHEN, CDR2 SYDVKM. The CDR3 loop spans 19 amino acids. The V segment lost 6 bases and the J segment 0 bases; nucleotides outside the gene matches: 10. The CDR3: CASSPVGQGVSSYNSPLHF. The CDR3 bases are TGTGCCAGCAGCCCTGTGGGACAGGGGGTGAGCTCCTATAATTCACCCCTCCACTTT.

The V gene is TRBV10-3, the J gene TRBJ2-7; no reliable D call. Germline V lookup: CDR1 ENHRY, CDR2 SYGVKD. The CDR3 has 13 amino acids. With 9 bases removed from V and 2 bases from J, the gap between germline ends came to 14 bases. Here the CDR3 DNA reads TGTGCCATTAGGGCCTTTAAGACCTACGAGCAGTACTTC. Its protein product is CAIRAFKTYEQYF.

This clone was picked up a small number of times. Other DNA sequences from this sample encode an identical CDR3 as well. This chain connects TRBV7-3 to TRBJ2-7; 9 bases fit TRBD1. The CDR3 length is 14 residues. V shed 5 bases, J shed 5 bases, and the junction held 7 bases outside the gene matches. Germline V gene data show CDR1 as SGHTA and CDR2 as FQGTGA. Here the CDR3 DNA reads TGTGCCAGCAGCCCAACGGGACAGGGTAACGAGCAGTACTTC. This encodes CASSPTGQGNEQYF.

Written as DNA, the CDR3 is TGTGCCAGCAGCTTAGCGACAGGGTCTGAAGCTTTCTTT. Its translation is CASSLATGSEAFF. This chain joins TRBV7-8 and TRBJ1-1; TRBD1 aligns across 7 bases. The CDR3 has 13 amino acids. Germline CDR1 is SGHVS and CDR2 is FQNEAQ. J was trimmed by 6 bases and V by 0 bases; bases with no gene match: 1.

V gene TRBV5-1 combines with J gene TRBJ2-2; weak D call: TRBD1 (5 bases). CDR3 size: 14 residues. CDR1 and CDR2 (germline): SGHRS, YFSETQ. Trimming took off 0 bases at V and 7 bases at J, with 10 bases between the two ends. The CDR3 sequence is CASSLVQGDGELFF. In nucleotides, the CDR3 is TGCGCCAGCAGCTTGGTGCAGGGTGACGGGGAGCTGTTTTTT.

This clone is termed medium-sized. CDR3 sequence reads: CASSLEGAVGEQYF. The CDR3 DNA reads TGTGCCAGCAGTTTAGAGGGGGCGGTGGGAGAGCAGTACTTC. This chain connects TRBV28 to TRBJ2-7; 7 bases are shared with TRBD1. This CDR3 has 14 amino acids. Germline V lookup: CDR1 MDHEN, CDR2 SYDVKM. Trimming cost V 2 bases and J 7 bases; bases outside gene matches: 8.

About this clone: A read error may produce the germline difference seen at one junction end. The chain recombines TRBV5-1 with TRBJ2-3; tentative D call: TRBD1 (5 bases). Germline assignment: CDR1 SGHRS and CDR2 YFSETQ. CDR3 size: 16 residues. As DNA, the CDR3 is TGCGCCAGCAGCTTGTTTGGGGAATGGGGCACAGGTACGCAGTATTTT. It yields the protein CASSLFGEWGTGTQYF.

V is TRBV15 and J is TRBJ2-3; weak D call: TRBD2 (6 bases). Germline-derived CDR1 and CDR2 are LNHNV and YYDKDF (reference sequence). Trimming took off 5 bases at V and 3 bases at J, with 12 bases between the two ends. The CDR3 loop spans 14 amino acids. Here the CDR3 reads CATSYPGGTDTQYF. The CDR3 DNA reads TGTGCCACCAGCTACCCCGGGGGTACAGATACGCAGTATTTT.

DNA of the CDR3: TGCGCCAGCAGCTTGAGGACTAGCGGGGACAATGAGCAGTTCTTC. It encodes CASSLRTSGDNEQFF. The V gene is TRBV5-1, the J gene TRBJ2-1; 12 positions match TRBD2. With V trimmed by 1 base and J by 5 bases, 1 base remained unmatched. The CDR3 runs to 15 residues. The germline gives CDR1 SGHRS, CDR2 YFSETQ. Variable domain in full (rest from reference TRBV5-1 and TRBJ2-1): KAGVTQTPRYLIKTRGQQVTLSCSPISGHRSVSWYQQTPGQGLQFLFEYFSETQRNKGNFPGRFSGRQFSNSRSEMNVSTLELGDSALYLCASSLRTSGDNEQFFGPGTRLTVL.